The 13 T cell receptor beta chains in this list originate from one sample, sequenced in a study of vaccination effects on CD4 cells after COVID-19. ViraFEST expansion of antigen-specific CD4+ T cells with viral peptide pools preceded sequencing. Isolating CD4+ T cells followed approximately ten days of culture. Each participant was administered two doses of either the BNT162b2 or the mRNA-1273 vaccine. Their target antigens are unknown. Profiled with immunoSEQ multiplex PCR; TCRdb holds only in-frame clones, not every one. The data show about 27,000 clones, with 83% seen just once and 1.4% held by the top ten. The sequences come from CD4+ T cells from PBMCs cultured with HCoV-NL63 spike peptides, collected after COVID-19 vaccination. These receptors originate from a human donor who received a COVID-19 vaccine. Some clones in this sample may be carry-over from other donors' samples.

The gene calls are TRBV3-1 (or the pseudogene TRBV3-2) and TRBJ1-1; no clear D. The CDR3 runs to 14 residues. Per germline, CDR1 LGHDT and CDR2 YNNKEL (reference sequence). Trimming left V 4 bases short and J 6 bases short, with 15 bases between. The CDR3 is CASSPLAGSAEAFF. CDR3 DNA: TGTGCCAGCAGCCCGCTCGCGGGGAGCGCTGAAGCTTTCTTT.

This clone was picked up a small number of times. The chain links TRBV2 to TRBJ2-7, with TRBD1 identical over 11 bases. This CDR3 is built from 17 residues. Germline assignment: CDR1 SNHLY and CDR2 FYNNEI. V trimming: 4 bases; J trimming: 3 bases; junction bases outside the gene matches: 11. The chain's CDR3 is CASSVWRGQGALYEQYV. The CDR3 DNA sequence: TGTGCCAGCAGTGTCTGGAGAGGACAGGGGGCCCTCTACGAGCAGTACGTC.

The rearrangement joins TRBV6-5 to TRBJ2-7; 8 nucleotides agree with TRBD2. V gave up 6 bases and J gave up 3 bases; unmatched junction bases: 10. This CDR3 contains 15 residues. Germline CDR1 reads MNHEY; CDR2 reads SVGAGI. CDR3 nucleotide sequence: TGTGCCAGCAGCATTATTAGCGGGGCCTACTACGAGCAGTACGTC. Protein sequence: CASSIISGAYYEQYV.

To note about this clone: An end of the junction does not agree with germline; a read error may underlie this. The chain links TRBV7-3 to TRBJ1-5, with 10 bases matching TRBD1. Germline CDR1 and CDR2: SGHTA and FQGTGA. The CDR3 covers 17 residues. The CDR3 DNA sequence: TGTGCCAGCAGGTTAAATGGAGGACAGGGGGGTAATCAGCCCCAGCATTTT. Its protein product is CASRLNGGQGGNQPQHF. Based on the CDR3 plus reference TRBV7-3 and TRBJ1-5, the full variable domain is GAGVSQTPSNKVTEKGKYVELRCDPISGHTALYWYRQSLGQGPEFLIYFQGTGAADDSGLPNDRFFAVRPEGSVSTLKIQRTERGDSAVYLCASRLNGGQGGNQPQHFGDGTRLSIL.

J is TRBJ2-7 and V is TRBV30; TRBD1 agrees at 10 bases. This CDR3 is built from 12 residues. V was clipped by 3 bases and J by 10 bases; unmatched bases: 6. CDR1 is GTSNPN, CDR2 SVGIG, per germline (reference sequence). In DNA, the CDR3 is TGTGCCTGGAGCGCCGGACAGGGGGAACAGTACGTC. This codes for CAWSAGQGEQYV.

The V gene is TRBV4-2, the J gene TRBJ1-2; weak D call: TRBD1 (5 bases). Germline-derived CDR1 and CDR2 are LGHNA and YNFKEQ. Trimming cost V 1 base and J 4 bases, with 10 bases left between them. The CDR3 length is 14 residues. CDR3 sequence reads: CASSQVWQGYGYTF. CDR3 sequence (DNA): TGTGCCAGCAGCCAAGTATGGCAGGGCTATGGCTACACCTTC.

Comment on this clone: One end of the junction is discordant with germline, which a read error may explain. The rearrangement links TRBV20-1 to TRBJ2-3, with TRBD2 matching 11 bases. The CDR3 runs to 11 residues. Germline-derived CDR1 and CDR2 are DFQATT and SNEGSKA (reference sequence). CDR3 residues: CSAREGLAVAF. The CDR3 bases are TGCAGTGCTAGAGAGGGACTAGCGGTGGCTTTT.

CDR3 in amino acids: CATSPQGNRALFF. The CDR3 DNA sequence: TGTGCCACCAGCCCTCAGGGGAACAGGGCACTGTTTTTT. The chain uses TRBV15 and TRBJ1-4, with D tentatively TRBD1 (6 bases). V dropped 5 bases and J dropped 13 bases, with 17 bases sitting between them. Germline V lookup: CDR1 LNHNV, CDR2 YYDKDF (reference sequence). The CDR3 loop spans 13 amino acids.

The rearrangement links TRBV5-1 to TRBJ2-7; no definite D call. Between the trimmed V and J ends, which lost 5 bases and 6 bases, there was a span of 12 bases. The CDR3 spans 12 residues. From germline, CDR1 is SGHRS and CDR2 YFSETQ. The CDR3 loop reads CASRAPTGEQYV. The CDR3 DNA follows: TGCGCCAGCAGAGCCCCCACCGGCGAGCAGTACGTC.

The rearrangement links TRBV7-8 to TRBJ1-2; no definite D call. V was pared by 1 base and J by 4 bases, with 7 bases between. CDR3 length: 13 residues. CDR1 and CDR2 from the germline V gene are SGHVS and FQNEAQ. The DNA of the CDR3 is TGTGCCAGCAGCTTAGGGGGATCCTATGGCTACACCTTC. It encodes CASSLGGSYGYTF.

This chain links TRBV9 with TRBJ2-2; D remains unclear. The V end was cut by 1 base, the J end by 7 bases, with 5 bases between. Germline values: CDR1 SGDLS, CDR2 YYNGEE. The CDR3 covers 12 residues. The CDR3 DNA reads as TGTGCCAGCAGCGTATTCTACGGGGAGCTGTTTTTT. Translation gives CASSVFYGELFF.

The chain is built from TRBV5-1 and TRBJ2-5; D is ambiguous. The CDR3 consists of 14 residues. Germline V gene sequence: CDR1 SGHRS, CDR2 YFSETQ. The ends were cut back, 4 bases at V and 4 bases at J, with 14 bases in the middle. CDR3 residues: CASSARTVLETQYF. The CDR3 bases are TGCGCCAGCAGCGCACGGACGGTCTTAGAGACCCAGTACTTC.

This chain connects TRBV6-4 to TRBJ1-5, with D hard to call. Trimming removed 3 bases from V and 4 bases from J, with 7 bases in between. The CDR3 has 13 amino acids. In germline, CDR1 is MRHNA, CDR2 SNTAGT. CDR3 sequence: CASSERRNQPQHF. The CDR3 nucleotides read TGTGCCAGCAGTGAACGACGGAATCAGCCCCAGCATTTT.